The 5 T cell receptor beta chains given below trace back to one sample, sequenced in a study of T cell responses to AZD1222 COVID-19 vaccine. TCRdb's table, derived via immunoSEQ multiplex PCR, lists solely in-frame clones and lacks some. The sample lists about 200,000 clones, approximately 92% occurring once. Sequenced material: peripheral blood, taken on day 0 of AZD1222 vaccination. The receptors were sampled from an adult in good health.

Here the CDR3 DNA reads TGTGCCAGTAGTGTGGGGGTTGCGTACGAGCAGTACTTC. It encodes CASSVGVAYEQYF. The chain has TRBV19 and TRBJ2-7; tentatively, D is TRBD1 or TRBD2 (5 bases each). Germline V gene data show CDR1 as LNHDA and CDR2 as SQIVND (reference sequence). The CDR3 covers 13 residues. Trimming cost V 5 bases and J 4 bases, with 12 bases left between them.

This chain joins TRBV5-1 and TRBJ2-3; TRBD2 might be the D (5 bases). The CDR3 covers 15 residues. Germline V lookup: CDR1 SGHRS, CDR2 YFSETQ. Trimming took off 0 bases at V and 0 bases at J, with 8 bases between the two ends. In nucleotides, the CDR3 is TGCGCCAGCAGCTTGGGAGGGATTAGCACAGATACGCAGTATTTT. It yields the protein CASSLGGISTDTQYF.

The chain is built from TRBV3-1 (or the pseudogene TRBV3-2) and TRBJ1-5, with D possibly being TRBD1 (5 bases). Germline values: CDR1 LGHDT, CDR2 YNNKEL (reference sequence). The CDR3 consists of 17 residues. The V and J ends lost 1 base and 1 base respectively, with 14 bases between them. The CDR3 loop is CASSQGIGGTSNQPQHF. Here the CDR3 DNA reads TGTGCCAGCAGCCAAGGGATCGGGGGGACGAGCAATCAGCCCCAGCATTTT.

The chain has TRBV7-3 and TRBJ2-2, with D uncertain. Trimming left V 5 bases short and J 6 bases short, with 16 bases between. Germline V gives CDR1 SGHTA, CDR2 FQGTGA. This CDR3 has 15 amino acids. DNA for the CDR3: TGTGCCAGCAGCCCTTACCGGGCCGAACCCGGGGAGCTGTTTTTT. This translates into CASSPYRAEPGELFF.

CDR3 in DNA: TGCGCCAGCAGCCGCGACAGGGAGGACAATCAGCCCCAGCATTTT. Its translation: CASSRDREDNQPQHF. This chain uses TRBV5-1 with TRBJ1-5; 7 bases align to TRBD1. With 4 bases clipped from V and 3 bases from J, the junction kept 7 bases outside the gene matches. The CDR3 runs to 15 residues. Germline lookup yields CDR1 SGHRS and CDR2 YFSETQ.